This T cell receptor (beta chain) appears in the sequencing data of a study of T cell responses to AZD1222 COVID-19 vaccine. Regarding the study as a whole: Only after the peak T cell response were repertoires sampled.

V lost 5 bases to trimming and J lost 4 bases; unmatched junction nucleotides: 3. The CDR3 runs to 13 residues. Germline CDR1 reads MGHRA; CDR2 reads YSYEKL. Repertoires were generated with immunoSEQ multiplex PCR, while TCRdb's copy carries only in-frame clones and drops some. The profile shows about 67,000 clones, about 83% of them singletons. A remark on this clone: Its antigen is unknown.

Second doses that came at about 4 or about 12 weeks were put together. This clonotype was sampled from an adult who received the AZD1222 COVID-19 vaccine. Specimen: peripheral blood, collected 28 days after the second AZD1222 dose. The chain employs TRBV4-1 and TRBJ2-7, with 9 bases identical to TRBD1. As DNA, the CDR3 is TGCGCCAGCAGCTCCGGGACAGGGTACGAGCAGTACTTC. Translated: CASSSGTGYEQYF.